A selection of T cell receptor beta chains follows, all from one sample in a study of human T cells and chemical hapten exposure. MiXCR, run by TCRdb on the RACE reads, gives a single entry per CDR3 protein. The sample records about 100,000 distinct CDR3 sequences, about an eighth being singletons. Material: whole blood, obtained in connection with sensitization to the hapten diphenylcyclopropenone (DPC). Receptors originate from a middle-aged woman with alopecia areata. Some clones in this sample may be carry-over from other donors' samples. Each CDR3 is given with its conserved first and last residue. Each record gives: J gene, D gene, clone size, V gene, CDR3 DNA, CDR3 protein. D genes are given only for firm matches. Clone size is stated in some rows and not others, as once, few, many or a class when expanded.

TRBJ1-1,-,many,TRBV12-3/TRBV12-4,TGTGCCAGCAGCCCCACTCCGGTCATGAACACTGAAGCTTTCTTT,CASSPTPVMNTEAFF
TRBJ2-1,-,-,TRBV6-1,TGTGCCAGCAGTGAAGCGTGGGGAAGGAATGAGCAGTTCTTC,CASSEAWGRNEQFF
TRBJ2-5,-,many,TRBV6-5,TGTGCCAGCAGACTAACAGGGCTGGGGGAGACCCAGTACTTC,CASRLTGLGETQYF
TRBJ2-2,TRBD2,many,TRBV12-3/TRBV12-4,TGTGCCGGGATGGGCGGGAGAACCAACACCGGGGAGCTGTTTTTT,CAGMGGRTNTGELFF
TRBJ1-2,-,-,TRBV7-2,TGTGCCAGCAGCCGAAAGGACTATGGCTACACCTTC,CASSRKDYGYTF
TRBJ2-1,-,many,TRBV11-3,TGTGCCAGCAGCTTAGTTAGGGGTGATGAGCAGTTCTTC,CASSLVRGDEQFF
TRBJ2-2,-,few,TRBV6-2/TRBV6-3,TGTGCCAGCACTAAGACAGCCAAGAACACCGGGGAGCTGTTTTTT,CASTKTAKNTGELFF
TRBJ2-2,TRBD2,many,TRBV9,TGTGCCAGCAGCGTAGCCGCGTCTAGCGGGGGGAGAACCGGGGAGCTGTTTTTT,CASSVAASSGGRTGELFF
TRBJ2-3,-,-,TRBV11-2,TGTGCCAGCAGCAGGCTTGGTGGCACAGATACGCAGTATTTT,CASSRLGGTDTQYF
TRBJ2-1,-,many,TRBV20-1,TGCAGTGCCAGGCCGGGCGGGACCTACAATGAGCAGTTCTTC,CSARPGGTYNEQFF
TRBJ2-5,TRBD1,many,TRBV4-2,TGTGCCAGCAGCCAAGAGATGGGACAGGGACAGACCCAGTACTTC,CASSQEMGQGQTQYF
TRBJ2-6,-,many,TRBV29-1,TGCAGCGTTGTCGGGGGCGCGGCTGGGGCCAACGTCCTGACTTTC,CSVVGGAAGANVLTF
TRBJ1-1,TRBD1,few,TRBV12-3/TRBV12-4,TGTGCCAGCATTTACCAACAGGGGGCAACTGAAGCTTTCTTT,CASIYQQGATEAFF
TRBJ1-5,TRBD1,few,TRBV27,TGTGCCAGCACCCGGACGACAGGGCAGAATCAGCCCCAGCATTTT,CASTRTTGQNQPQHF
TRBJ1-1,-,few,TRBV7-3,TGTGCCAGCAGCTTATTAAGACGGGAGAACACTGAAGCTTTCTTT,CASSLLRRENTEAFF
TRBJ1-3,-,many,TRBV27,TGTGCCAGCAGTTTGGGGGGAGGTACTGGAAACACCATATATTTT,CASSLGGGTGNTIYF
TRBJ2-4,-,-,TRBV18,TGTGCCAGCTCGGACCCAAATTTAGCCAAAAACATTCAGTACTTC,CASSDPNLAKNIQYF
TRBJ1-5,-,many,TRBV19,TGTGCCAGTACTCTACGGGATGGCAGAGGCAATCAGCCCCAGCATTTT,CASTLRDGRGNQPQHF
TRBJ2-1,-,many,TRBV9,TGTGCCAGCAGTGCCACCGGGACTTTCTACAATGAGCAGTTCTTC,CASSATGTFYNEQFF
TRBJ1-5,-,-,TRBV20-1,TGCAGTGCTAGGGCAGATTATAGCAATCAGCCCCAGCATTTT,CSARADYSNQPQHF
TRBJ2-2,-,few,TRBV3-1,TGTGCCAGCAGCAGGGCCGGGGAGCTGTTTTTT,CASSRAGELFF
TRBJ2-3,TRBD1,-,TRBV20-1,TGCAGTGCTAGATCAGGGGGAGATACGCAGTATTTT,CSARSGGDTQYF
TRBJ2-1,TRBD2,many,TRBV7-2,TGTGCCAGCAGCTTCGATCTAGCGGGATACAATGAGCAGTTCTTC,CASSFDLAGYNEQFF
TRBJ1-4,-,many,TRBV4-1,TGCGCCAGCAGCCAAGATTTAGGGGCCAGGGGCGAAAAACTGTTTTTT,CASSQDLGARGEKLFF
TRBJ2-3,TRBD1,-,TRBV18,TGTGCCAGCTCACCTGGACAGGGGGCTCCTAGCACAGATTCGCAGTATTTT,CASSPGQGAPSTDSQYF
TRBJ2-5,-,many,TRBV3-1,TGTGCCAGCAGCCTCCGACACTTAGAAGAGACCCAGTACTTC,CASSLRHLEETQYF
TRBJ1-2,-,few,TRBV29-1,TGCAGCGTTGACTTAAGCTCAGGGGTAGCGGGCTACACCTTC,CSVDLSSGVAGYTF
TRBJ2-5,-,-,TRBV19,TGTGCCAGTAGTATAGACTCCGACGGTCTGTTGCATTTC,CASSIDSDGLLHF
TRBJ2-7,-,-,TRBV19,TGTGCCAGTAATCAGGGGACGCTCGACGAGCAGTACTTC,CASNQGTLDEQYF
TRBJ2-3,-,many,TRBV20-1,TGCAGTGCTTATCCGGCAACCGGGACAGATACGCAGTATTTT,CSAYPATGTDTQYF
TRBJ2-7,-,many,TRBV5-6,TGTGCCAGCAGCACGGACGGATCCTACGAGCAGTACTTC,CASSTDGSYEQYF
TRBJ1-4,TRBD1,few,TRBV7-2,TGTGCCAGCAGCTCAAGAGAACAGGGGTTTAATGAAAAACTGTTTTTT,CASSSREQGFNEKLFF
TRBJ2-3,-,few,TRBV10-3,TGTGCCATCAGTGGTAGGGTCACAGATACGCAGTATTTT,CAISGRVTDTQYF
TRBJ2-7,TRBD2,many,TRBV9,TGTGCCAGCAGCCAGAGGGGAGGGGACTCCTACGAGCAGTACTTC,CASSQRGGDSYEQYF
TRBJ2-1,TRBD2,few,TRBV18,TGTGTCAGCTCCCCGCGGGTAGGGGCCGGGACTAGCGGAAGAAATGAGCAGTTCTTC,CVSSPRVGAGTSGRNEQFF
TRBJ1-1,-,-,TRBV5-4,TGTGCCAGCAGCACCGGACAGCCGAACACTGAAGCTTTCTTT,CASSTGQPNTEAFF
TRBJ2-3,TRBD2,few,TRBV20-1,TGCAGTGCTGGAGGGGCGGGAGTGACGACAGATACGCAGTATTTT,CSAGGAGVTTDTQYF
TRBJ1-6,-,-,TRBV12-3/TRBV12-4,TGTGCCAGCAGACCTCGAGAGGCTAATTCACCCCTCCACTTT,CASRPREANSPLHF
TRBJ1-2,-,many,TRBV11-2,TGTGCCAGCAGCTCCCCTCGACGGGCGGACTATGGCTACACCTTC,CASSSPRRADYGYTF
TRBJ2-1,-,-,TRBV4-3,TGCGCCAGCAGCCAAGGCGAGAAGGGCATGAGCTCCTACAATGAGCAGTTCTTC,CASSQGEKGMSSYNEQFF
TRBJ1-1,-,-,TRBV18,TGTGCCAGCTCACCATCTGACGGGATGTTCATGAACACTGAAGCTTTCTTT,CASSPSDGMFMNTEAFF
TRBJ1-4,-,many,TRBV20-1,TGCAGTGCTAGAGATACGAGGGTTCGGGAAAAACTGTTTTTT,CSARDTRVREKLFF
TRBJ2-3,-,few,TRBV7-9,TGTGCCAGCAGTTTTGCCCCTAGCAGCGGAGATACGCAGTATTTT,CASSFAPSSGDTQYF
TRBJ2-6,-,-,TRBV6-2/TRBV6-3,TGTGCCAGCAGTTACTTGGGTACCCCCTCTGGGGCCAACGTCCTGACTTTC,CASSYLGTPSGANVLTF
TRBJ2-1,TRBD1,many,TRBV27,TGTGCCAGCAGCCCCGGACAGGGGGGGTTTAATGAGCAGTTCTTC,CASSPGQGGFNEQFF
TRBJ1-1,-,many,TRBV29-1,TGCAGCGTTGCTACAGGGAACACTGAAGCTTTCTTT,CSVATGNTEAFF
TRBJ2-2,TRBD2,many,TRBV20-1,TGCAGTGCTAGAGATAGGACTAGCGGGAGCGGCGGGAACACCGGGGAGCTGTTTTTT,CSARDRTSGSGGNTGELFF
TRBJ1-1,-,few,TRBV7-6,TGTGCCAGCCGGACGGGGATGAACACTGAAGCTTTCTTT,CASRTGMNTEAFF
TRBJ2-1,TRBD2,many,TRBV10-2,TGCGCCAGCAGTGATCGACTAGCGGGACCAGGCAATGAGCAGTTCTTC,CASSDRLAGPGNEQFF